This T cell receptor (beta chain) was found in a study of cytomegalovirus exposure and HLA in healthy donors. The PCR used 60 Vbeta and 13 Jbeta primers. Using immunoSEQ multiplex PCR, the repertoire was profiled, and TCRdb retains in-frame clones only, with some absent. Among 150,000 to 180,000 clones listed, roughly 70% were seen once. This CDR3 comprises 14 residues. Germline V gives CDR1 SGHDN, CDR2 FVKESK. Trimming stripped 6 bases from V and 3 bases from J, with 9 bases between. The V gene is TRBV14, the J gene TRBJ1-6; D is unresolved. This receptor was obtained from a man younger than 45 in good health and CMV-seronegative. The sample taken for sequencing was PBMCs. The CDR3 DNA is TGTGCCAGCAGTCCTCGGGGCTATAATTCACCCCTCCACTTT. Translation: CASSPRGYNSPLHF.